One sample yielded the 29 T cell receptor beta chains listed below, sequenced in a study of blood T cell repertoires in COVID-19. Sequenced by immunoSEQ multiplex PCR; TCRdb stores in-frame clones only, minus some. The sample shows about 120,000 clones, 79% of them seen only once. Sequenced sample: peripheral blood. All receptors derive from an elderly woman with acute or convalescent COVID-19.

This rearrangement joins TRBV2 to TRBJ2-1; weak D call: TRBD1 (6 bases). Germline V lookup: CDR1 SNHLY, CDR2 FYNNEI. Trimming left V 4 bases short and J 7 bases short, with 20 bases between. The CDR3 length is 16 residues. CDR3 region: CASSAGQGSWGNEQFF. CDR3 nucleotide sequence: TGTGCCAGCAGTGCCGGGCAGGGGTCTTGGGGGAATGAGCAGTTCTTC.

The genes are TRBV5-5 and TRBJ2-3, with a tentative D call TRBD2 (5 bases). CDR3 length: 16 residues. Trimming pared 1 base from V and 0 bases from J, leaving 12 bases between. The germline V gene encodes CDR1 SGHKS and CDR2 YYEKEE (reference sequence). Here the CDR3 reads CASSLWRNPSTDTQYF. In DNA form, the CDR3 reads TGTGCCAGCAGCTTGTGGAGGAATCCTAGCACAGATACGCAGTATTTT.

J is TRBJ1-1 and V is TRBV19; D not resolved. CDR3 length: 13 residues. Germline V gene lookup returns CDR1 LNHDA and CDR2 SQIVND (reference sequence). V lost 4 bases and J lost 0, with 6 bases in between. The CDR3: CASSTGMNTEAFF. The CDR3 DNA reads TGTGCCAGTAGTACGGGGATGAACACTGAAGCTTTCTTT.

This chain connects TRBV6-6 to TRBJ1-5; the match to TRBD1 covers 9 bases. Germline values: CDR1 MNHNY, CDR2 SVGAGI (reference sequence). V lost 5 bases and J lost 0; bases outside the gene matches: 8. CDR3 length: 17 amino acids. The chain's CDR3 is CASSRPGTGFSNQPQHF. The CDR3 DNA reads as TGTGCCAGCAGTCGTCCCGGGACAGGGTTTAGCAATCAGCCCCAGCATTTT.

The chain uses TRBV4-2 and TRBJ1-4; D remains ambiguous. Germline V gives CDR1 LGHNA, CDR2 YNFKEQ. The CDR3 is 12 residues long. Trimming shortened V by 1 base and J by 11 bases, and 8 bases separated the two germline ends. In DNA form, the CDR3 reads TGTGCCAGCAGCCAAGTAGACGGGAAACTGTTTTTT. Its protein product is CASSQVDGKLFF.

The chain couples TRBV19 to TRBJ1-4; D is ambiguous. The CDR3 extends over 11 amino acids. The germline V gene encodes CDR1 LNHDA and CDR2 SQIVND (reference sequence). V lost 3 bases and J 7 bases, leaving 3 bases between the germline ends. CDR3 region: CASSISEKLFF. Here the CDR3 DNA reads TGTGCCAGTAGTATTAGTGAAAAACTGTTTTTT.

The V call is TRBV7-9, the J call TRBJ1-1; D gene unclear. This CDR3 has 14 amino acids. Germline lookup yields CDR1 SEHNR and CDR2 FQNEAQ (reference sequence). V lost 5 bases and J 3 bases, leaving 13 bases between the germline ends. The CDR3 region has the DNA TGTGCCAGCAGCCTACTAGGACGGGACACTGAAGCTTTCTTT. Translating it yields CASSLLGRDTEAFF.

CDR3 loop: CASSPRQGNQPQHF. CDR3 in DNA: TGTGCCAGCAGTCCCCGACAGGGGAATCAGCCCCAGCATTTT. The genes are TRBV27 and TRBJ1-5, with TRBD1 matching over 8 bases. V gave up 5 bases and J gave up 4 bases; unmatched junction bases: 4. The CDR3 is 14 residues long. CDR1 MNHEY and CDR2 SMNVEV come from the germline V gene (reference sequence).

This rearrangement joins TRBV29-1 to TRBJ2-7; 10 nucleotides agree with TRBD1. The germline V gene has CDR1 SQVTM and CDR2 ANQGSEA. The ends lost 4 bases at V and 0 bases at J; junction bases unmatched: 3. CDR3 length equals 14 residues. The CDR3, as DNA: TGCAGCGTTGCCCGGGACAGGGGCTCCTACGAGCAGTACTTC. It encodes CSVARDRGSYEQYF.

This clone was seen only a few times. This chain connects TRBV3-1 (or the pseudogene TRBV3-2) to TRBJ2-7; 15 bases line up with TRBD2. This CDR3 is 20 amino acids long. The germline CDR1 and CDR2 sequences are LGHDT and YNNKEL (reference sequence). Trimming removed 2 bases from V and 5 bases from J; junction bases left unmatched: 16. The CDR3: CASSQPYPGLAGGVLDEQYF. DNA of the CDR3: TGTGCCAGCAGCCAACCGTACCCGGGACTAGCGGGGGGAGTCTTGGACGAGCAGTACTTC.

The chain uses TRBV4-3 and TRBJ2-1; 9 bases are a match to TRBD2. The germline V gene encodes CDR1 LGHNA and CDR2 YSLEER. The CDR3 totals 19 residues. V lost 4 bases to trimming and J lost 9 bases; unmatched junction nucleotides: 22. The CDR3 nucleotides are TGCGCCAGCAGCCGAACTCGCTACACCGGGACTAGCCCCGGTCCTGAGCAGTTCTTC. This codes for CASSRTRYTGTSPGPEQFF.

V is TRBV5-4 and J is TRBJ2-5; 8 positions agree with TRBD2. This CDR3 is 16 amino acids long. Germline V gene data show CDR1 as SGHNT and CDR2 as YYREEE (reference sequence). V lost 1 base to trimming and J lost 4 bases; unmatched junction nucleotides: 9. The CDR3 protein is CASSLISGGPVETQYF. CDR3 nucleotide sequence: TGTGCCAGCAGCTTGATTTCGGGAGGGCCCGTAGAGACCCAGTACTTC.

The chain uses TRBV5-4 and TRBJ2-1, with 7 positions matching TRBD2. J gave up 6 bases and V 4 bases, and 16 bases lay outside the gene matches. The V gene's germline CDR1 is SGHNT and CDR2 YYREEE (reference sequence). This CDR3 has 17 amino acids. For the CDR3, the DNA is TGTGCCAGCAGCGGAGGCACTAGCGATTGGACTAGCAATGAGCAGTTCTTC. Its translation is CASSGGTSDWTSNEQFF.

The chain couples TRBV6-5 to TRBJ2-1; D is perhaps TRBD2 (5 bases). The CDR3 contains 11 residues. Trimming left V 7 bases short and J 5 bases short, with 6 bases between. From germline, CDR1 is MNHEY and CDR2 SVGAGI. The CDR3: CASTGNNEQFF. DNA for the CDR3: TGTGCCAGCACCGGGAACAATGAGCAGTTCTTC.

CDR3: CASTKGDIDSPLHF. CDR3 coding DNA: TGTGCCAGCACAAAGGGGGACATTGATTCACCCCTCCACTTT. This rearrangement joins TRBV9 to TRBJ1-6; D may be TRBD1 (6 bases). Trimming took 6 bases from V and 8 from J, leaving 15 bases between them. Germline CDR1 SGDLS, CDR2 YYNGEE. The CDR3 has 14 amino acids. Full variable domain (missing parts from reference TRBV9 and TRBJ1-6): DSGVTQTPKHLITATGQRVTLRCSPRSGDLSVYWYQQSLDQGLQFLIQYYNGEERAKGNILERFSAQQFPDLHSELNLSSLELGDSALYFCASTKGDIDSPLHFGNGTRLTVT.

This chain links TRBV24-1 with TRBJ1-2; D not resolved. From germline, CDR1 is KGHDR and CDR2 SFDVKD. The CDR3 has 14 residues. The V end lost 4 bases, the J end lost 7 bases, and 15 bases lay between the germline ends. The CDR3 bases are TGTGCCACCAGTGACGCCTCGGGGAATGGTGGCTACACCTTC. As protein: CATSDASGNGGYTF.

The chain carries TRBV11-2 and TRBJ2-2; the match to TRBD2 covers 10 bases. With V trimmed by 1 base and J by 5 bases, 4 bases remained unmatched. Per the germline V gene, CDR1 is SGHAT and CDR2 is FQNNGV. CDR3 size: 16 residues. The CDR3 sequence: CASSLVPSGGTGELFF. As DNA, the CDR3 is TGTGCCAGCAGCTTAGTTCCTAGCGGGGGAACCGGGGAGCTGTTTTTT. The whole variable domain, remainder taken from reference TRBV11-2 and TRBJ2-2, is EAGVAQSPRYKIIEKRQSVAFWCNPISGHATLYWYQQILGQGPKLLIQFQNNGVVDDSQLPKDRFSAERLKGVDSTLKIQPAKLEDSAVYLCASSLVPSGGTGELFFGEGSRLTVL.

The rearrangement links TRBV5-6 to TRBJ2-7; D may be TRBD1 (5 bases). The CDR3 covers 14 residues. The V gene lost 4 bases and the J gene lost 2 bases, with 13 bases spanning the gap. Germline V gene data show CDR1 as SGHDT and CDR2 as YYEEEE. The CDR3 spells CASSIRGGAYEQYF. The CDR3 DNA is TGTGCCAGCAGCATAAGGGGCGGTGCCTACGAGCAGTACTTC.

The CDR3 loop is CASSYDREHGYTF. CDR3 nucleotides: TGTGCCAGCAGCTACGACAGGGAACATGGCTACACCTTC. The V and J genes are TRBV7-9 and TRBJ1-2; 7 positions match TRBD1. With V trimmed by 4 bases and J by 6 bases, 5 bases remained unmatched. Germline CDR1 and CDR2: SEHNR and FQNEAQ (reference sequence). The CDR3 contains 13 residues.

In this sample, this clone turned up once. The chain has TRBV3-1 (or the pseudogene TRBV3-2) and TRBJ2-1, with D possibly being TRBD2 (6 bases). The CDR3 runs 12 residues. Per the germline V gene, CDR1 is LGHDT and CDR2 is YNNKEL (reference sequence). V was trimmed by 1 base and J by 13 bases, leaving 11 bases between them. In nucleotides, the CDR3 is TGTGCCAGCAGCCAAGCGGGGGTCCCTCAGTTCTTC. It yields the protein CASSQAGVPQFF.

This CDR3 reads CASSDSGSTPTDTQYF. The DNA of the CDR3 is TGTGCCAGCAGTGACTCCGGGAGTACCCCCACAGATACGCAGTATTTT. This chain uses TRBV6-4 with TRBJ2-3; D perhaps matches TRBD2 (6 bases). This CDR3 is 16 amino acids long. V lost 0 bases and J lost 2, with 12 bases in between. Germline V lookup: CDR1 MRHNA, CDR2 SNTAGT.

The genes are TRBV5-1 and TRBJ2-1, with a weak D call TRBD1 (6 bases). Trimming removed 4 bases from V and 9 bases from J, with 17 bases in between. Germline lookup yields CDR1 SGHRS and CDR2 YFSETQ. The length of the CDR3 is 14 residues. The CDR3 DNA reads TGCGCCAGCAGCACCTGGACAGCCGAGGGTGAGCAGTTCTTC. Translating it yields CASSTWTAEGEQFF.

V is TRBV2 and J is TRBJ2-7, with D hard to call. Germline assignment: CDR1 SNHLY and CDR2 FYNNEI. Trimming pared 7 bases from V and 6 bases from J, leaving 10 bases between. This CDR3 is built from 11 residues. The CDR3 loop is CASKTRVEQYF. The CDR3 DNA reads TGTGCCAGCAAAACGCGCGTCGAGCAGTACTTC.

The chain couples TRBV4-3 to TRBJ1-6, with 8 bases aligning to TRBD1. There are 14 residues in the CDR3. CDR1 is LGHNA, CDR2 YSLEER, per germline. V gave up 6 bases and J gave up 8 bases; unmatched junction bases: 6. CDR3 sequence: CASREDRVHSPLHF. DNA for the CDR3: TGCGCCAGCAGGGAGGACAGGGTTCATTCACCCCTCCACTTT.

This chain connects TRBV21-1 to TRBJ2-3; TRBD1 reflects the table's D call only, with no check against the DNA. TRBV21-1 is flagged as a pseudogene. CDR3 length: 15 residues. For the CDR3, the DNA is TGTGCCAGCAGTACCGGGACAGTCGACAGAGATACGCAGTATTTT. This translates into CASSTGTVDRDTQYF.

The V gene is TRBV7-6, the J gene TRBJ1-5, with TRBD1 as a possible D gene (6 bases). The germline gives CDR1 SGHVS, CDR2 FNYEAQ. This CDR3 is 13 amino acids long. Trimming shortened V by 5 bases and J by 5 bases, and 10 bases separated the two germline ends. CDR3 DNA sequence: TGTGCCAGCAGCGCCTACAGGGATCAGCCCCAGCATTTT. Amino acids: CASSAYRDQPQHF.

The V and J genes are TRBV6-5 and TRBJ1-6, with D maybe TRBD1 (6 bases). The V end was cut by 5 bases, the J end by 9 bases, with 17 bases between. Looked up from germline, CDR1 is MNHEY and CDR2 is SVGAGI. This CDR3 is 15 amino acids long. CDR3: CASSQGRLVGSPLHF. For the CDR3, the DNA is TGTGCCAGCAGTCAGGGGAGATTGGTGGGTTCACCCCTCCACTTT.

V usage is TRBV4-3 and J usage is TRBJ2-1, with D tentatively TRBD2 (6 bases). The CDR3 runs to 12 residues. CDR1 and CDR2 from the germline V gene are LGHNA and YSLEER. The V and J ends lost 2 bases and 9 bases respectively, with 8 bases between them. The CDR3, as DNA: TGCGCCAGCAGCCAACAGGGACTTGAGCAGTTCTTC. As protein: CASSQQGLEQFF.

CDR3 DNA: TGTGCCAGCAGTGATGGGCGGACTGGGCGCGAGCAGTACTTC. Amino acids: CASSDGRTGREQYF. This rearrangement joins TRBV2 to TRBJ2-7; the D gene is possibly TRBD2 (5 bases). Germline-derived CDR1 and CDR2 are SNHLY and FYNNEI. V was pared by 3 bases and J by 6 bases, with 15 bases between. The CDR3 spans 14 residues. The full variable domain, with the rest looked up from reference TRBV2 and TRBJ2-7, is EPEVTQTPSHQVTQMGQEVILRCVPISNHLYFYWYRQILGQKVEFLVSFYNNEISEKSEIFDDQFSVERPDGSNFTLKIRSTKLEDSAMYFCASSDGRTGREQYFGPGTRLTVT.